The present TCR beta chain was sequenced within a study of early T cells in non-severe SARS-CoV-2 infection. The protocol attached unique molecular identifiers to individual cDNA molecules. TCRdb recomputed calls from the 5' RACE reads with MiXCR, one row per CDR3 protein. The sample contains tens of thousands of distinct CDR3 sequences, over 9.5% of which appear only once. Germline V gene data show CDR1 as SNHLY and CDR2 as FYNNEI. Between the trimmed V and J ends, which lost 7 bases and 0 bases, there was a span of 12 bases. This CDR3 is 14 amino acids long. Overall study results and limits: Anti-spike CD8 responses were favored in VDJdb matching, and private and CD4 specificities were missed.

This clonotype was seen many times. Its antigen is not known. The clonotype comes from an adult who was a healthcare worker with PCR-confirmed SARS-CoV-2 infection or an uninfected control (not recorded which). The sequencing input was whole blood. The gene calls are TRBV2 and TRBJ1-2; no reliable D call. The CDR3 region has the DNA TGTGCCAGCACCACCCAGGCCTCTAACTATGGCTACACCTTC. Translating gives CASTTQASNYGYTF.